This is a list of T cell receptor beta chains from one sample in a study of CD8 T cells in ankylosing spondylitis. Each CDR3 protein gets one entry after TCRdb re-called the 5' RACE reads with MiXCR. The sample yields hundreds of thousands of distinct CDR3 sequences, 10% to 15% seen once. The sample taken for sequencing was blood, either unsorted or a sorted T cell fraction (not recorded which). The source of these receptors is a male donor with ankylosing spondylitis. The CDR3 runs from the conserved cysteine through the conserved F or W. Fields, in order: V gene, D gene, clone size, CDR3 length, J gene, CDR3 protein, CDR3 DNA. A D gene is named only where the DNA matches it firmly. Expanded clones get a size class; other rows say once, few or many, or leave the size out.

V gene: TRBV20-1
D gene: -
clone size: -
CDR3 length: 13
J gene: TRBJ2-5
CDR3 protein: CSVTGHPQETQYF
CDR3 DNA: TGCAGTGTTACGGGACACCCCCAAGAGACCCAGTACTTC

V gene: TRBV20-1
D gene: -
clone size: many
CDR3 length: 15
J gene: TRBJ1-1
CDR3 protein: CSARGVETENTEAFF
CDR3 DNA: TGCAGTGCTAGGGGGGTTGAGACGGAAAACACTGAAGCTTTCTTT

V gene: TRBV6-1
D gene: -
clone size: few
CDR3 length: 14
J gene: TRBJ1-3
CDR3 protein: CASHGPNSGNTIYF
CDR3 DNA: TGTGCCAGCCACGGGCCTAACTCTGGAAACACCATATATTTT

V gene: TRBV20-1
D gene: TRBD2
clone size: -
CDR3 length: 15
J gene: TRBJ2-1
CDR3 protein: CSAVSGASSYNEQFF
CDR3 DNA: TGCAGTGCTGTAAGCGGGGCTAGCTCCTACAATGAGCAGTTCTTC

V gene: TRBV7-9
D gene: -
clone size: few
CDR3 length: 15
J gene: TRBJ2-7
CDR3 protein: CASSHGNHRKYEQYF
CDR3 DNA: TGTGCCAGCAGCCATGGAAACCATCGGAAGTACGAGCAGTACTTC

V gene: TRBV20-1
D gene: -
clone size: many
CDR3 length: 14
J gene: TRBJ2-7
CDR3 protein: CSAPPLGQGNEQYF
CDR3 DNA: TGCAGTGCTCCCCCTTTAGGGCAGGGAAACGAGCAGTACTTC

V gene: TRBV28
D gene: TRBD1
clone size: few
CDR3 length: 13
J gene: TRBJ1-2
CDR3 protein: CATADREDYGYTF
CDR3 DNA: TGTGCCACCGCGGACAGGGAGGACTATGGCTACACCTTC

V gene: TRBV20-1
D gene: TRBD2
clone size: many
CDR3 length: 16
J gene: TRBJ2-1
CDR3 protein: CSAREASGRYLDEQFF
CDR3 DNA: TGCAGTGCTAGAGAGGCTAGCGGGAGGTACCTCGATGAGCAGTTCTTC

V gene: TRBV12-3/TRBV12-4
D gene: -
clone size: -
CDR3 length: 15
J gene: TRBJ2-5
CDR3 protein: CASSLSPRREETQYF
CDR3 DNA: TGTGCCAGCAGTTTAAGTCCCCGCCGTGAGGAGACCCAGTACTTC

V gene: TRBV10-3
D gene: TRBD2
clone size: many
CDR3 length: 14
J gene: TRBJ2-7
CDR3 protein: CALSPTSGRNEQYF
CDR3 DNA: TGTGCCCTCTCCCCGACTAGCGGGAGGAACGAGCAGTACTTC